Below, 20 T cell receptor beta chains from the same sample are listed, as sequenced in a study of human T cells and chemical hapten exposure. Time point defined: patch test 2, 6 weeks after DPC sensitization. Treatment: therapeutic diphenylcyclopropenone sensitization with weekly scalp DPC. TCRdb re-analysed the RACE reads in MiXCR, keeping a single row per CDR3 protein. The sample yields some 80,000 distinct CDR3 sequences, around a tenth seen once. Specimen: whole blood, collected in connection with sensitization to the hapten diphenylcyclopropenone (DPC). The receptor set was obtained from a man between 18 and 29 years old with alopecia areata. Some clones in this sample may be carry-over from other donors' samples.

By share, this clonotype counts as medium-sized. J is TRBJ2-5 and V is TRBV28; D may be TRBD2 (5 bases). The CDR3 covers 15 residues. CDR1 is MDHEN and CDR2 is SYDVKM in the germline V gene. V lost 7 bases to trimming and J lost 1 base, with 16 bases between them. CDR3 loop: CASNYLGGLQETQYF. The CDR3 DNA is TGTGCCAGCAACTACCTCGGAGGACTCCAAGAGACCCAGTACTTC.

The J gene is TRBJ1-3, the V gene TRBV4-3; no clear D gene. The CDR3 sequence is 14 residues long. Trimming left V 1 base short and J 3 bases short, with 7 bases between. CDR1 and CDR2 from the germline V gene are LGHNA and YSLEER. The CDR3 region has the DNA TGCGCCAGCAGCCAAGCGGCGTATGGAAACACCATATATTTT. This encodes CASSQAAYGNTIYF.

The chain links TRBV12-3 or TRBV12-4 to TRBJ1-2; the match to TRBD1 covers 8 bases. CDR3 size: 15 residues. J lost 4 bases, V lost 5 bases, and 9 bases had no gene match. The CDR3: CASSPTGQGGYGYTF. DNA of the CDR3: TGTGCCAGCAGTCCTACTGGACAGGGCGGCTATGGCTACACCTTC.

This clonotype showed up just once. The chain employs TRBV29-1 and TRBJ2-5, with 7 bases that match TRBD1. In germline, CDR1 is SQVTM, CDR2 ANQGSEA. The CDR3 covers 13 residues. Trimming removed 1 base from V and 4 bases from J; junction bases left unmatched: 3. This CDR3 reads CSVEAKGAETQYF. The CDR3 region has the DNA TGCAGCGTTGAAGCTAAGGGGGCAGAGACCCAGTACTTC.

The chain couples TRBV5-1 to TRBJ1-1; tentative D call: TRBD1 (6 bases). Germline V lookup: CDR1 SGHRS, CDR2 YFSETQ. This CDR3 spans 13 amino acids. Trimming took 4 bases from V and 1 from J, leaving 8 bases between them. The CDR3, as DNA: TGCGCCAGCAGCCGACAGGAGAACACTGAAGCTTTCTTT. It translates to CASSRQENTEAFF.

In its sample, this clonotype was seen a few times. J is TRBJ2-1 and V is TRBV11-2; D is undetermined. Germline CDR1 SGHAT, CDR2 FQNNGV. The germline V and J ends were trimmed by 2 bases and 9 bases, with 11 bases remaining between them. There are 13 residues in the CDR3. DNA of the CDR3: TGTGCCAGCAGCTTACCAGTTACAATTGAGCAGTTCTTC. Its protein is CASSLPVTIEQFF.

This clonotype has more than one count but fewer than ten. This chain connects TRBV9 to TRBJ2-3; D uncertain. The CDR3 has 14 amino acids. CDR1 SGDLS and CDR2 YYNGEE come from the germline V gene. V dropped 0 bases and J dropped 9 bases, with 14 bases sitting between them. The CDR3 is CASSVEGFSLTQYF. The DNA of the CDR3 is TGTGCCAGCAGCGTAGAGGGATTTTCACTCACGCAGTATTTT.

Ten or more counts support this clonotype. The genes are TRBV2 and TRBJ2-1; unclear D gene. The CDR3 has 15 residues. Germline values: CDR1 SNHLY, CDR2 FYNNEI. Between the trimmed V and J ends, which lost 3 bases and 4 bases, there was a span of 13 bases. The CDR3 DNA follows: TGTGCCAGCAGTGATGGTCAGGCCGTTTACAATGAGCAGTTCTTC. Translating gives CASSDGQAVYNEQFF. Combining the CDR3 with reference TRBV2 and TRBJ2-1 gives the whole variable domain EPEVTQTPSHQVTQMGQEVILRCVPISNHLYFYWYRQILGQKVEFLVSFYNNEISEKSEIFDDQFSVERPDGSNFTLKIRSTKLEDSAMYFCASSDGQAVYNEQFFGPGTRLTVL.

The table lists this clonotype with a few counts. J is TRBJ1-4 and V is TRBV19; D ambiguous. This CDR3 has 12 amino acids. Germline CDR1 and CDR2: LNHDA and SQIVND (reference sequence). Trimming shortened V by 3 bases and J by 8 bases, and 7 bases separated the two germline ends. CDR3 nucleotide sequence: TGTGCCAGTAGTATTTTCGGGGAAAAACTGTTTTTT. This encodes CASSIFGEKLFF.

This clonotype was counted at least ten times. The rearrangement links TRBV5-4 to TRBJ2-3, with D tentatively TRBD2 (5 bases). V was shortened by 0 bases and J by 2 bases, with 16 bases between the two germline ends. Germline CDR1 and CDR2: SGHNT and YYREEE (reference sequence). This CDR3 comprises 17 residues. The CDR3 region is CASSLAFGGQLTDTQYF. The CDR3 coding sequence is TGTGCCAGCAGCTTGGCCTTCGGAGGCCAGCTCACAGATACGCAGTATTTT. The full variable domain, with the rest looked up from reference TRBV5-4 and TRBJ2-3, is ETGVTQSPTHLIKTRGQQVTLRCSSQSGHNTVSWYQQALGQGPQFIFQYYREEENGRGNFPPRFSGLQFPNYSSELNVNALELDDSALYLCASSLAFGGQLTDTQYFGPGTRLTVL.

This clonotype was counted ten times or more. The rearrangement uses TRBV18 and TRBJ1-4, with a weak D call TRBD1 (6 bases). Germline CDR1 KGHSH, CDR2 LQKENI. Trimming pared 5 bases from V and 6 bases from J, leaving 16 bases between. This CDR3 has 15 residues. CDR3 residues: CASSVYRASDEKLFF. Here the CDR3 DNA reads TGTGCCAGCTCAGTCTACAGGGCCTCGGATGAAAAACTGTTTTTT. Full variable domain (remainder filled in from reference TRBV18 and TRBJ1-4): NAGVMQNPRHLVRRRGQEARLRCSPMKGHSHVYWYRQLPEEGLKFMVYLQKENIIDESGMPKERFSAEFPKEGPSILRIQQVVRGDSAAYFCASSVYRASDEKLFFGSGTQLSVL.

The chain is built from TRBV6-2 or TRBV6-3 and TRBJ2-1, with D uncertain. The ends were cut back, 3 bases at V and 7 bases at J, with 7 bases in the middle. CDR3 length equals 12 residues. Germline V lookup: CDR1 MNHEY, CDR2 SVGEGT. CDR3 bases: TGTGCCAGCAGTTATCCCCCGAATGAGCAGTTCTTC. Protein product: CASSYPPNEQFF.

A few counts support this clonotype. V gene TRBV12-2 combines with J gene TRBJ2-1. TRBV12-2 is termed a pseudogene. This CDR3 is built from 16 residues. The CDR3 protein is CASRPLVPCSYNEQFF. DNA for the CDR3: TGTGCAAGTCGCCCATTGGTACCTTGCTCCTACAATGAGCAGTTCTTC.

There are many counts of this clonotype. The V and J genes are TRBV21-1 and TRBJ1-5; no DNA check was done on the table's D call, TRBD1. TRBV21-1 is termed a pseudogene. This CDR3 has 18 residues. The CDR3 here is CASSNRQSNFPSNQPQHF. DNA of the CDR3: TGTGCCAGCAGCAATCGACAGTCAAATTTCCCCAGCAATCAGCCCCAGCATTTT.

The table lists this clonotype with many counts. In DNA, the CDR3 is TGTGCCAGCAGCCTGCGGACAGGGAGCGCCGGGGAGCTGTTTTTT. This gives the protein CASSLRTGSAGELFF. The chain employs TRBV3-1 and TRBJ2-2; 8 bases align to TRBD1. Germline V gene data show CDR1 as LGHDT and CDR2 as YNNKEL (reference sequence). The CDR3 loop spans 15 amino acids. Unmatched junction bases numbered 7, after V lost 4 bases and J lost 6 bases.

This clonotype was counted only a few times. The chain uses TRBV2 and TRBJ2-7, with 9 bases aligning to TRBD2. Trimming removed 0 bases from V and 5 bases from J; junction bases left unmatched: 11. The CDR3 runs 17 residues. Germline V CDR1 and CDR2: SNHLY, FYNNEI. The CDR3 loop is CASSEARRGGGAHEQYV. CDR3 coding DNA: TGTGCCAGCAGTGAAGCCCGACGCGGCGGGGGGGCGCACGAGCAGTACGTC.

The CDR3 DNA sequence: TGTGCCAGCAGTTTAAGACAGGGGAATGAAAAACTGTTTTTT. This encodes CASSLRQGNEKLFF. The chain links TRBV12-3 or TRBV12-4 to TRBJ1-4; TRBD1 matches at 8 bases. Germline trimming cut 2 bases from V and 5 bases from J; bases unmatched to any gene: 1. CDR3 length: 14 amino acids.

This clonotype was seen only a few times. The CDR3 DNA sequence: TGTGCCATCGCAGGACAGGGACAACTACTCGCTGGAAACACCATATATTTT. Translation gives CAIAGQGQLLAGNTIYF. The rearrangement joins TRBV10-3 to TRBJ1-3; 8 bases line up with TRBD1. Germline V gene sequence: CDR1 ENHRY, CDR2 SYGVKD. Trimming at V came to 8 bases and at J to 2 bases, leaving 14 bases not matched to a gene. The CDR3 loop spans 17 amino acids.

This clonotype was seen a handful of times. This chain's CDR3 is CSVDGPGELFF. Written as DNA, the CDR3 is TGCAGCGTTGATGGTCCCGGGGAGCTGTTTTTT. The genes are TRBV29-1 and TRBJ2-2; D remains unclear. Germline CDR1 reads SQVTM; CDR2 reads ANQGSEA. CDR3 length: 11 amino acids. Trimming cost V 3 bases and J 6 bases, with 5 bases left between them.

There are a few counts of this clonotype. The chain couples TRBV5-1 to TRBJ2-7; TRBD1 matches at 8 bases. V lost 7 bases, J lost 5 bases, and 14 bases stayed unmatched. CDR1 is SGHRS and CDR2 is YFSETQ in the germline V gene. This CDR3 is built from 15 residues. In nucleotides, the CDR3 is TGCGCCAGCTCGGCTGGACAGGGAAGCGTCGACGAGCAGTACGTC. This encodes CASSAGQGSVDEQYV.